Listed here is a single TCR beta chain. This clonotype has just a few counts. What this receptor recognizes is not known. No clone much larger than this one lies a single base away; base qualities are absent. The method was PCR. DNA from cultured CD4+ T cells underwent TCR sequencing with the Oncomine TCR Beta short-read assay at the Johns Hopkins FTIC core. The QIAamp micro DNA kit was used to extract genomic DNA from the cultured CD4+ T cells. The Oncomine TCR Beta libraries from cultured CD4+ T cells were pooled using unique dual indexes and then sequenced on an Illumina iSeq 100. Under the source paper's analysis protocol: Non-productive sequences were filtered out, and CDR3s that did not start with C, did not end with F or W, or were shorter than 7 amino acids were discarded. Antigen-specific clonotypes were identified with the MANAFEST web application by comparing peptide-stimulated wells with reference and other culture wells. Positive clones required FDR below 0.05, an odds ratio above 5, and productive frequency above 0.1% in at least two of three replicate wells. Clonotypes that were significantly expanded in both SARS-CoV-2 spike wells and at least one common cold coronavirus spike condition were defined as cross-reactive. Levenshtein distances (stringdist) and unrooted phylogenetic trees (ape) in R version 3.6.1 were used to assess CDR3 homology. The public reads were reanalyzed by TCRdb: fastp trimming at Q25, MiXCR alignment, in-frame beta chains only. Entries are consolidated by CDR3 protein sequence, retaining the most common genes and DNA. These V and J calls derive from TCRdb rather than the authors' analysis. The sample data list around 9,100 distinct CDR3 sequences, and approximately 60% of these were observed just once. The top ten constitute 12% of the sample.

This specimen's treatment or condition label, per the study, means: approximately 10-day PBMC culture with coronavirus spike peptide pools or control peptides (ViraFEST assay). To expand antigen-specific T cells with peptide pools and then pick out the expanded clonotypes through TCR sequencing, the study relied on the ViraFEST assay. The convalescent patients' positive SARS-CoV-2 PCR tests were from March to December 2020, which was before the Alpha, Beta and Delta variants emerged in the United States. PBMCs were cultured at a few million per well in IMDM supplemented with roughly 5% human AB serum and about 10 IU/ml IL-2, with approximately 11 ug/ml peptide pools added. Half of the culture medium was replaced with fresh IL-2-containing medium on days 3 and 7. After roughly 9 days of culture, CD4+ T cells were isolated by negative selection with the EasySep CD4+ T cell isolation kit. Ficoll-Paque Plus gradient centrifugation was used to isolate PBMCs from whole blood, and the isolated PBMCs were then either used fresh or cryopreserved at -140C. In general, triplicate wells were set up for every culture condition.

This sample was taken from a study of vaccination and CD4 T cells after COVID-19 (dated by TCRdb to the early 2020s). For the study in its entirety: SARS-CoV-2 positivity had been established in the convalescent patients by nasal swab PCR, and mild disease was recorded in roughly 10 of these patients and severe disease in one. Post-COVID blood samples were collected from convalescent patients a median of about 92 days after diagnosis, with a range of roughly 35 to 161 days. Participants received two doses of either the Pfizer-BioNTech BNT162b2 vaccine (n=8) or the Moderna mRNA-1273 vaccine (n=2). Control cultures used a CEFX viral epitope pool as positive control, an HIV-1 Nef peptide pool as negative control, or no peptide. The convalescent cohort comprised six males and four females, including two Hispanic individuals, seven Caucasians, two Asians and one multiracial person. Culture stimuli were overlapping spike peptide pools from SARS-CoV-2 and from the common cold coronaviruses HCoV-NL63, HCoV-OC43 and HCoV-229E. The spike-specific CD4+ TCR repertoire was compared before and after mRNA vaccination in over nine COVID-19 convalescent patients and a handful of infection-naive healthy vaccine recipients. Post-vaccine blood samples were collected a median of about 72 days after the second vaccine dose, ranging from about 13 to 241 days.

Overall study outcomes, separate from this receptor: The median count of SARS-CoV-2-reactive clonotypes went up from approximately 20 after infection to some 38 after vaccination, although the change was not significant. In convalescent patients, a median around 86% of post-vaccine SARS-CoV-2-reactive clones were detected only after vaccination, suggesting vaccine-specific priming. In convalescent patients, nearly all vaccine-specific clones (304 of 307) were found to be mono-reactive for SARS-CoV-2 spike rather than cross-reactive with common cold coronaviruses. Relatively few convalescent patients were included in the study, and early timepoints after natural infection were not analyzed.

Trimming accounts for 10 bases at V and 5 bases at J, while the number of junction bases matched to no gene is 9. The CDR3 goes from the cysteine to the phenylalanine over 16 residues. Only the CDR3 DNA stays, 48 bases, in frame from base 1. Per the germline V gene, ENHRY is the CDR1 and SYGVKD is the CDR2. The source was cultured CD4+ T cells from blood, collected after SARS-CoV-2 vaccination. The V and J segments used are TRBV10-3 and TRBJ2-3, and 16 bases in between align with TRBD2. This receptor was taken from a human donor with COVID-19. The CDR3 has the sequence CATFQGLAGGKDTQYF. The DNA sequence follows: TGTGCCACCTTCCAGGGACTAGCGGGGGGGAAAGATACGCAGTATTTT.